The subject of this entry is one TCR beta chain. This specimen belongs to a study of cytomegalovirus exposure and HLA in healthy donors. Between the trimmed V and J ends, which lost 3 bases and 2 bases, there was a span of 13 bases. The CDR3 length is 15 residues. Germline V gene lookup returns CDR1 SGHTS and CDR2 YDEGEE. It was with 60 Vbeta and 13 Jbeta primers that the PCR ran. Sequencing was performed with immunoSEQ multiplex PCR; in TCRdb, only in-frame clones are kept and a portion is missing. The data hold about 120,000 clones, with about 73% observed a single time. The sequence came from a woman between 35 and 50 years old in good health and CMV-seronegative. The chain employs TRBV5-8 and TRBJ2-3; the D gene is possibly TRBD2 (7 bases). Sequencing was done on a sample of PBMCs. The CDR3 loop is CASSWSRGATDTQYF. For the CDR3, the DNA is TGTGCCAGCAGCTGGAGCCGGGGGGCCACAGATACGCAGTATTTT.